These 3 T cell receptor beta chains were sequenced from one sample in a study of T cells in Graves' hyperthyroidism and ophthalmopathy. Amplification of TCR beta CDR3 regions used RNA as the template. The primer set for the first-round RT-PCR of the TCR CDR3 was HTBI. TCRdb independently ran MiXCR on the multiplex PCR reads; one entry per CDR3 protein. The data hold 650,000 to 700,000 distinct CDR3 sequences, with 17% observed a single time. The material sequenced was blood. Receptors originate from a man aged 50-60 years with Graves' hyperthyroidism.

This clonotype came up many times. The rearrangement joins TRBV20-1 to TRBJ2-7, with D maybe TRBD2 (9 bases). Trimming pared 5 bases from V and 5 bases from J, leaving 31 bases between. The CDR3 is 18 residues long. CDR1 and CDR2 (germline): DFQATT, SNEGSKA (reference sequence). The CDR3 DNA reads as TGCAGTGCTGGAAACCGGGACAGGCGTAGGCGGGAGGGCCACGAGCAGTACTTC. This encodes CSAGNRDRRRREGHEQYF.

The sample holds many counts of this clonotype. The gene calls are TRBV5-1 and TRBJ2-5; D perhaps matches TRBD2 (6 bases). Germline V lookup: CDR1 SGHRS, CDR2 YFSETQ. The CDR3 is 13 residues long. V shed 6 bases and J shed 3 bases, with 12 bases lying between them. The CDR3 DNA is TGCGCCAGCAAGGACGGCGGGAAAGAGACCCAGTACTTC. Protein product: CASKDGGKETQYF.

In this sample, this clonotype turned up a few times. The rearrangement uses TRBV20-1 and TRBJ2-1; 14 bases map to TRBD2. Per germline, CDR1 DFQATT and CDR2 SNEGSKA (reference sequence). This CDR3 is built from 16 residues. Germline trimming cut 4 bases from V and 7 bases from J; bases unmatched to any gene: 9. As DNA, the CDR3 is TGCAGTGCTAAGCGTGAGGGACTAGCGGGAGTGAATGAGCAGTTCTTC. It is translated as CSAKREGLAGVNEQFF.